The entry below gives a single T cell receptor beta chain sequence along with its context. Assay: immunoSEQ multiplex PCR; the TCRdb copy retains only in-frame clones and omits some. The table lists 45,000 or so clones, approximately 91% of them singletons. The sample originates from a study of T cell changes during pregnancy in multiple sclerosis. This CDR3 is built from 15 residues. Trimming removed 4 bases from V and 2 bases from J, with 12 bases in between. The sequencing sample was made of PBMCs (not recorded whether the cells were cultured). The chain employs TRBV23-1 and TRBJ2-4; a possible D gene is TRBD1 (5 bases). TRBV23-1 is an ORF for which the function is uncertain. The sequence was obtained from a female donor with multiple sclerosis, enrolled in a pregnancy study. CDR3 sequence (DNA): TGCGCCAGCAGTCTCCCAGACAGCTCCAAAAACATTCAGTACTTC. Translating it yields CASSLPDSSKNIQYF.